The clone carrying this TCR beta chain was seen only a few times. Its antigen is not known. The data stem from a study of human T cells and chemical hapten exposure. Study details: Per-sample TCR yields varied mainly from small pooled library volume differences.

For the library, individual cDNA molecules each received unique molecular identifiers. TCRdb reprocessed the RACE reads via MiXCR and lists one record per CDR3 protein. This repertoire shows some 91,000 distinct CDR3 sequences, 27% found once; its top ten account for about a tenth. Study-level findings and limits: TCRs exceeding a frequency of 1 in 1000 stayed unchanged under DPC sensitization.

The germline gives CDR1 LGHNA, CDR2 YSLEER. The CDR3 covers 16 residues. Deletions cut 0 bases from V and 5 bases from J, with 13 bases between. Time point: patch test 3, about 24 weeks after DPC sensitization. Regarding treatment: therapeutic diphenylcyclopropenone sensitization with weekly scalp DPC. Sequencing used whole blood, obtained in connection with sensitization to the hapten diphenylcyclopropenone (DPC). The rearrangement joins TRBV4-3 to TRBJ2-2; tentative D call: TRBD1 (5 bases). This TCR was sampled from a man between 35 and 55 years old with alopecia areata. Some clones in this sample may be carry-over from other donors' samples. The CDR3 DNA sequence: TGCGCCAGCAGCCAAGACGGCAGGGCGAGGACCGGGGAGCTGTTTTTT. Translated: CASSQDGRARTGELFF.